Sequencing of this TCR beta chain was carried out in a study of T cells in Graves' hyperthyroidism and ophthalmopathy (dated by TCRdb to between 2019 and 2020). Looking at the study overall: Peripheral blood was sampled at the time of initial diagnosis, prior to any treatment. In about six Graves' hyperthyroidism patients, the study also compared T-cell repertoires from thyroid tissue with T-cell repertoires from blood. TCR Vbeta CDR3 sequencing of 120 to 150 peripheral blood samples (more than 40 ophthalmopathy, 75 hyperthyroidism and roughly 17 progressor patients) is reported in the paper. Prospective prediction of ophthalmopathy was tested in an independent validation cohort consisting of some 18 hyperthyroidism patients and some 17 patients who later progressed to ophthalmopathy. After sampling, hyperthyroidism patients received methimazole starting at 30 mg daily, and ophthalmopathy patients received high-dose intravenous methylprednisolone. The approximately 100 discovery patients were divided at random into training and test sets in a 7:3 ratio. A discovery cohort of approximately 97 patients, about 40 with Graves' ophthalmopathy and over 55 with stable Graves' hyperthyroidism, was used to find distinguishing TCR V-J signatures.

The TCR beta CDR3 regions were amplified from the RNA transcripts. A first-round RT-PCR of the TCR CDR3 used the HTBI primer set with the Qiagen OneStep RT-PCR kit. The libraries were constructed in a second round of multiplex PCR and then size-selected and purified. Libraries were sequenced paired-end with 100 bp reads on an Illumina HiSeq2000. In the original analysis: SOAPnuke was used to process the raw data, with reads discarded if the reads contained adapters or uncalled bases, had a mean Phred below 15, or lacked an exact constant-primer or identifier match. High-quality paired reads were merged with COPE v1.2.5, and unique nucleotide sequences were defined as clonotypes. Clonotypes were aligned to IMGT TRBV, TRBD and TRBJ reference segments using MiTCR v1.1. Analysis was restricted to V-J combinations with a frequency above 0.0001, which covered roughly 99% of repertoires. A TCS score was defined as the ratio of F50 (clonal expansion) to E x V (chaos), with BLOSUM62-based TCRdist applied between CDR3 peptides within each V-J. Welch's t-statistics and random forest reduced fewer than 550 V-J features to 13, which were used in a naive Bayes classifier (R e1071). In-frame beta chains were kept once TCRdb had trimmed the public reads at Q25 with fastp and called clones with MiXCR. Entries are consolidated by CDR3 protein sequence, retaining the most common genes and DNA. The V and J calls and clone size are TCRdb's, not the authors'. Here the sample has roughly 570,000 distinct CDR3 sequences; around 14% occur a single time. Around 7.8% of the sample lies in the top ten.

Stable Graves' hyperthyroidism was defined as no progression to ophthalmopathy during 18 months of follow-up. Hyperthyroidism patients were aged 18 to 65 years and newly diagnosed, with disease duration of less than 2 months. Patients with uncontrolled infections, other autoimmune diseases, pregnancy or lactation were excluded. Diagnoses relied on clinical symptoms, serum thyroxine and TRAb, thyroid ultrasound and orbital computed tomography. PBMCs were separated from roughly 10 ml of fresh peripheral blood using Ficoll-Paque density gradient centrifugation. Total RNA was extracted using Trizol reagent, and RNA quality was assessed on an Agilent 2100 Bioanalyzer. Details on this clonotype: Its target antigen remains unknown. No base qualities exist here, and no much larger clone lies one base off it.

Overall study results and their limits: Sample size was not statistically predetermined, and blinding of investigators to group allocation was not performed. In validation, progression to ophthalmopathy was predicted by the model with roughly 71% sensitivity and under 85% specificity, a median of approximately 7.1 months before onset. Blood samples also contained most of the expanded thyroid clonotypes (frequency above 0.001), which suggests that blood repertoires may reflect thyroid immune responses. A model built on a 13 V-J signature distinguished ophthalmopathy from stable hyperthyroidism, reaching 85% to 90% sensitivity and 81% to 83% specificity in cross-validation and 80%/75% in testing.

V is pared back by 4 bases and J by 5 bases, with 14 bases lying between the germline termini. From its cysteine to its phenylalanine, the CDR3 spans 14 amino acids. The retained sequence is limited to the CDR3, 42 bases, with the frame set at the first base. The CDR1 and CDR2 encoded by the germline V gene (reference sequence) are LNHDA and SQIVND. Sequenced material: blood. The chain employs TRBV19 and TRBJ1-1, and the D gene may be TRBD1, 6 bases matching. The clonotype comes from a woman aged 30 to 39 with Graves' hyperthyroidism. The DNA is TGTGCCAGTAGTAACCTACAGAGGGGGACTGAAGCTTTCTTT. Its protein product is CASSNLQRGTEAFF.